The clone carrying this T cell receptor beta chain was counted a few times. This record belongs to a study of blood T cell repertoires in COVID-19. About the research overall: Samples representing acute and convalescent COVID-19 were sourced from the United States, Italy and Spain.

Sequencing used immunoSEQ multiplex PCR; TCRdb keeps in-frame clones, though not all of them. The table shows some 240,000 clones, with more than 65% occurring only once. Trimming removed 0 bases from V and 8 bases from J, with 7 bases in between. This CDR3 has 11 amino acids. Germline values: CDR1 DFQATT, CDR2 SNEGSKA (reference sequence). The chain carries TRBV20-1 and TRBJ1-1; D is possibly TRBD1 (5 bases). The sequenced material came from peripheral blood. The receptor comes from a woman aged 40 to 50 who had recovered from COVID-19. The CDR3 sequence: CSARDGHEAFF. DNA for the CDR3: TGCAGTGCTAGAGATGGACACGAAGCTTTCTTT.